The rows below give T cell receptor beta chains drawn from one sample of a study of T-cell memory formation after mild COVID-19. TCRdb re-called the 5' RACE reads with MiXCR, one entry per CDR3 protein. This table holds 100,000 or so distinct CDR3 sequences, over 8.5% found once. Sample: PBMCs or a T cell subset sorted from them (not recorded which). Receptors were obtained from a man aged 18 to 29 who had mild COVID-19 (a few samples of this study predate the infection). Cell type and time point are not known. The CDR3 runs from the conserved cysteine through the conserved F or W. A D gene is named only where the DNA matches it firmly. Clone size, where shown, is once, few, many, or a class for clones that have expanded.

d_call	v_call	clone_size	j_call	cdr3_nt	cdr3_aa
NA	TRBV7-8	few	TRBJ2-4	TGTGCCAGCAGCTTAGTTCCCGGTTTAAAAAACATTCAGTACTTC	CASSLVPGLKNIQYF
TRBD1	TRBV28	NA	TRBJ1-1	TGTGCCAGCACCCCGACAGGGAGCCCCTCCGGAGCTTTCTTT	CASTPTGSPSGAFF
NA	TRBV12-3/TRBV12-4	NA	TRBJ2-5	TGTGCCAGCAGTGAAGGGACTGAACGAGAGACCCAGTACTTC	CASSEGTERETQYF
TRBD2	TRBV27	few	TRBJ2-1	TGTGCCAGCAGTTTATCAGAAGGGGAGTCAAGCGGGGGGGCGAATGAGCAGTTCTTC	CASSLSEGESSGGANEQFF
NA	TRBV4-3	few	TRBJ2-7	TGCGCCAGCTGCCAAGGTACGAGTATTAGTTACGAGCAGTACTTC	CASCQGTSISYEQYF
NA	TRBV12-3/TRBV12-4	NA	TRBJ2-1	TGTGCCAGCAGTCCCTCCCAGGGATATGAGCAGTTCTTC	CASSPSQGYEQFF
NA	TRBV11-2	few	TRBJ1-1	TGTGCCAGCAGCTCAGACTCCAGGGGGAACACTGAAGCTTTCTTT	CASSSDSRGNTEAFF
NA	TRBV5-6	many	TRBJ2-2	TGTGCCAGCAGCTGGACCGCCGGGGAGCTGTTTTTT	CASSWTAGELFF
NA	TRBV3-1	NA	TRBJ2-3	TGTGCCAGCAGCCAGGTCGATGTCGGGGGCCAGGCAAGAAATACGCAGTATTTT	CASSQVDVGGQARNTQYF
NA	TRBV6-6	few	TRBJ1-5	TGTGCCAGCAGGGACATCTCCGTTCAGGTGGGGGATCAGCCCCAGCATTTT	CASRDISVQVGDQPQHF
TRBD1	TRBV4-3	few	TRBJ2-7	TGCGCCAGCAGCCAAGGGCACAGGGGGGCCTACGAGCAGTACTTC	CASSQGHRGAYEQYF
NA	TRBV14	few	TRBJ2-5	TGTGCCAGCAGCCCCTCTCTCAAGACCCAGTACTTC	CASSPSLKTQYF
NA	TRBV12-3/TRBV12-4	NA	TRBJ2-2	TGTGCCAGCGTCCCTCCAAGGGGGAGAACCGGGGAGCTGTTTTTT	CASVPPRGRTGELFF
TRBD1	TRBV11-1	NA	TRBJ2-5	TGTGCCAGCAGCCCAAGGGACAGTGATTCGGAGACCCAGTACTTC	CASSPRDSDSETQYF
NA	TRBV11-3	NA	TRBJ1-1	TGTGCCAGCAGCTTAGGGTTTAGCACTGAAGCTTTCTTT	CASSLGFSTEAFF
TRBD2	TRBV24-1	many	TRBJ2-5	TGTGCCACCAGTGATTTCGGGGGGGAGACCCAGTACTTC	CATSDFGGETQYF
NA	TRBV7-2	NA	TRBJ1-5	TGTGCCAGCAGCTTTGGGACGAGCGGTCAGCCCCAGCATTTT	CASSFGTSGQPQHF
TRBD1	TRBV19	few	TRBJ2-7	TGTGCCAGTAGCTGGGACAGGAGGCGCGAGCAGTACTTC	CASSWDRRREQYF
NA	TRBV20-1	NA	TRBJ1-2	TGCAGTGCTAGAGAAACCCGGACTAACTATGGCTACACCTTC	CSARETRTNYGYTF
NA	TRBV7-8	NA	TRBJ1-6	TGTGCCAGCAGCTCCGATTTCGATCCTCGGAATTCACCCCTCCACTTT	CASSSDFDPRNSPLHF
TRBD1	TRBV5-1	NA	TRBJ2-7	TGCGCCAGCAGAGATGACAGGGAGAACGCCTACGAGCAGTACTTC	CASRDDRENAYEQYF
NA	TRBV7-6	many	TRBJ2-3	TGTGCCAGCAGCTTTACGGGTAGGGGGTACACAGATACGCAGTATTTT	CASSFTGRGYTDTQYF
TRBD1	TRBV5-1	few	TRBJ2-7	TGCGCCAGCAGCTTGGCACAGGGGCACTACGAGCAGTACTTC	CASSLAQGHYEQYF
NA	TRBV19	few	TRBJ2-1	TGTGCCAGTAGTATTGGGGGGCCGTTGAATGAGCAGTTCTTC	CASSIGGPLNEQFF
NA	TRBV6-5	few	TRBJ2-2	TGTGCCAGCAGTTACTCCCCCGGACAGCGGGAGCTGTTTTTT	CASSYSPGQRELFF
NA	TRBV4-2	once	TRBJ1-3	TGTGCCAGCAGCCAGGATTCCACCGACGGCTCTGGAAACACCATATATTTT	CASSQDSTDGSGNTIYF
TRBD1	TRBV7-3	NA	TRBJ2-2	TGTGCCAGCAGCCCAGGAGTGACAGGGGCCGACCCCGGGGAGCTGTTTTTT	CASSPGVTGADPGELFF
TRBD1	TRBV20-1	few	TRBJ2-5	TGCAGTGCTACAACTGCCGGACAGGAACCAGAGACCCAGTACTTC	CSATTAGQEPETQYF
NA	TRBV29-1	NA	TRBJ2-1	TGCAGCGTGACTCCCCAGAGCTCCTACAATGAGCAGTTCTTC	CSVTPQSSYNEQFF
NA	TRBV7-2	NA	TRBJ2-3	TGTGCCAGCAGCTTAGAGGTGGGACGGAATACGCAGTATTTT	CASSLEVGRNTQYF
NA	TRBV2	NA	TRBJ2-3	TGTGCCAGCAGTGGTGGCGGGCCCTCCCTCACAGATACGCAGTATTTT	CASSGGGPSLTDTQYF
NA	TRBV27	few	TRBJ2-4	TGTGCCAGCTGCCCGACACCGGACGCCAAAAACATTCAGTACTTC	CASCPTPDAKNIQYF
NA	TRBV28	few	TRBJ1-4	TGTGCCAGCAGTCCCCCGGGTAGGGTTGGCGAAAAACTGTTTTTT	CASSPPGRVGEKLFF
TRBD2	TRBV11-2	NA	TRBJ2-3	TGTGCCAGCAGCTTAGAACTAGCGGGGGCCGCAGATACGCAGTATTTT	CASSLELAGAADTQYF
NA	TRBV29-1	few	TRBJ2-5	TGCAGCGTTGAATTGCAGTCCGAGACCCAGTACTTC	CSVELQSETQYF
TRBD1	TRBV20-1	few	TRBJ2-3	TGCAGTGCTACCCTTTATAGGGACAGTCCCACAGATACGCAGTATTTT	CSATLYRDSPTDTQYF
NA	TRBV5-1	few	TRBJ2-2	TGCGCCAGCAGCTGGACGGGGTCCGGGGAGCTGTTTTTT	CASSWTGSGELFF
TRBD1	TRBV6-2/TRBV6-3	few	TRBJ2-5	TGTGCCAGCAGTCAGACAGGGGGAACGCAAGAGACCCAGTACTTC	CASSQTGGTQETQYF
TRBD2	TRBV27	few	TRBJ2-1	TGTGCCAGCAGTACCCGACTAGCTGCGAACAATGAGCAGTTCTTC	CASSTRLAANNEQFF
NA	TRBV10-3	NA	TRBJ1-2	TGTGCCATCAGTGAGTCCTCAGGGCCCGTCTATGGCTACACCTTC	CAISESSGPVYGYTF
NA	TRBV7-8	NA	TRBJ2-2	TGTGCCAGCAGCTTAAGTAGCTCATCCACCGGGGAGCTGTTTTTT	CASSLSSSSTGELFF